This T cell receptor (beta chain) was retrieved from a study of cytomegalovirus exposure and HLA in healthy donors (dated by TCRdb to the late 2010s). For the wider study: An earlier analysis of about 530 of the donors reported approximately 280 Gb of sequence data and 100 million to 120 million unique TCR beta sequences obtained from about 179 million T cells. In a later analysis, previously published TCR beta repertoires from roughly 710 donors were re-analyzed and high-resolution HLA genotyping was added so that TCR occurrence patterns could be studied. Roughly 5 DR-DQ haplotypes were handled as single units for association and clustering, since linkage in the cohort was strong. The study was designed to test whether signatures of past pathogen exposure could be identified by cataloging public T cell receptors. To decide whether each TCR beta V gene segment behaved as functional or pseudogenic, an earlier analysis of approximately 600 of the donors relied on high-throughput TCR beta sequencing. The T cell repertoires of 670 or so subjects were profiled by immunosequencing and related to cytomegalovirus serostatus. Rather than using new phenotypic data, the later analysis identified candidate immune exposures from TCR beta sequences and from how often those sequences occurred across donors. The number of donors typed differed by locus, with roughly 629-640 for A, B, C, DRB1 and DQB1, more than 500 for DQA1, nearly 610 for DPA1, and some 450 for DPB1. A separate validation cohort of more than 100 different subjects was used in addition to the 666-subject first cohort. Alongside the repertoire data, information on donor age, sex, ethnicity and CMV serostatus was compiled. An early release that covered about 600 HLA-typed donors contained approximately 300 gigabases of sequencing data and 70 million to 100 million unique TCR sequences. Class I and class II HLA loci were covered by the typing at four-digit resolution. The genetic ancestry cluster associated with self-reported Caucasian donors included around four fifths of the roughly 360 genotyped donors. High-throughput TCR immunosequencing, statistical association of individual TCRs with disease status, and machine learning were combined to predict cytomegalovirus infection status. A later genetic analysis used genome-wide SNP genotypes for about three fifths of the 666 donors, treating that subset as a discovery cohort. Every repertoire in the discovery cohort had been generated on one and the same sequencing platform. Across some 400 genotyped donors of the cohort, an average of roughly 200,000 unique TCR beta nucleotide sequences per donor were sequenced, and roughly a sixth of those sequences were non-productive. Beyond this particular receptor, the publication reports: The 87-base-pair reads could not distinguish some IMGT-functional V segments, including TRBV6-2 and TRBV6-3, so those segments were excluded. A later genetic analysis associated a missense DCLRE1C variant with V-gene and J-gene trimming of TCR beta chains, and an independent cohort replicated the association. Several of the top co-occurrence clusters appeared to be linked to parvovirus B19, influenza, CMV and Epstein-Barr virus, according to a later analysis. For the cohort, immune exposure information was limited to CMV serostatus. Most TCR sequences were seen in very few donors, while some public TCRs were found in many individuals. According to a later genetic analysis, donors in an Asian-associated ancestry cluster had fewer N-insertions in productive TCRs than the approximately 700-donor mean. Linkage disequilibrium might explain the correlated functional status among segregating V segments, but an unknown experimental factor could not be excluded. According to the authors, the approach could potentially be generalized to other disease states and immunological phenotypes. In a later analysis, 16,951 TCR beta sequences were associated with specific HLA alleles at a false discovery rate of 0.05. Strong co-occurrence of HLA alleles, especially DR and DQ, made assigning TCR associations to individual alleles difficult. A later analysis found that most CMV-associated TCR beta chains appeared HLA-restricted, with HLA associations seemingly driven largely by CMV exposure. Compared with equally common non-associated chains, HLA-associated TCR beta chains in a later analysis were more clonally expanded and had lower generation probabilities. Because HLA typing was missing for some donors at each locus, association tests included only the typed subset. Because counts were too low, roughly 18 rarely observed V segments, including chromosome 9 orphons, were left out of the earlier analysis of a few hundred of the donors. In vitro tests confirmed that a few of the cytomegalovirus-associated TCR beta chains recognize cytomegalovirus antigens. The cohort was sequenced for TCR beta chains only, and without alpha or paired-chain data the features that could be detected were limited. A cluster of highly shared sequence variants was judged likely to be a technical artifact of the sequencing pipeline. In a later analysis, TCR association rates were found to vary across HLA loci, with the most associated TCRs seen for DRB1 alleles and the fewest for HLA-C alleles. The study listed 150 to 200 TCR beta chains as associated with cytomegalovirus. The classifier was reported to diagnose cytomegalovirus status with high specificity and sensitivity in both the original and validation cohorts. Sequencing depth was assumed to be roughly uniform across donors in the presence/absence analyses, though that assumption may not hold. A further reported finding was that TCR beta sequences accurately predicted the HLA-A and HLA-B alleles for most subjects in the first cohort. In an earlier analysis of 500 to 650 of the donors, most TCR beta V segments appeared in productive rearrangements about 87% or about 30% of the time, broadly matching IMGT annotations.

The method behind the library was the immunoSEQ multiplex PCR assay. The multiplex PCR relied on a mix of 60 forward primers for TCR Vbeta segments and 13 reverse primers for TCR Jbeta segments. A multiplex PCR assay on genomic DNA amplified the CDR3 region of rearranged TCR beta genes. The amplified TCR beta libraries were sequenced on the Illumina HiSeq System as 87-base-pair reads. In the source study's methods: Across the 500 to 750 repertoires, a later analysis counted 78 million or so unique TCR beta chains, roughly 11 million of which were shared by at least two donors. To remove PCR and sequencing errors, raw reads were error-corrected and collapsed into unique sequences using a nearest-neighbor algorithm that merged closely related sequences. Alignment of CDR3 sequences to IMGT reference sequences was used to assign V, D and J gene segments. For a sequence to be retained, a match of at least six nucleotides to both a V gene segment and a J gene segment was required. A rearrangement was called productive if the CDR3 had no stop codons and remained in frame with V and J, and every other rearrangement was called non-productive. Following IMGT convention, CDR3 was defined as the stretch from the second conserved V-encoded cysteine up to the conserved J-encoded phenylalanine. The earlier analysis of 500 to 650 of the donors excluded any sequence lacking an unambiguous match to a single V gene segment. In an earlier analysis of about 590 of the donors, a V segment was called functional when productive rearrangements were above 56.7%, and segregating when the standard deviation between donors exceeded 5%. To diagnose cytomegalovirus status from the catalog of TCR beta chain sequences, a statistical classification framework was built. V and J gene assignment, in a later analysis, came from comparing TCR nucleotide sequences with IMGT/GENE-DB human TR gene sequences. Using the TCRdist pipeline, a later analysis assigned CDR3 sequences along with most-parsimonious VDJ recombination scenarios. In a later analysis, each TCR beta chain was defined by its CDR3 amino acid sequence together with its V-gene family, and reads without a unique V-gene family were excluded. A later analysis removed 550 to 700 highly shared, low-generation-probability nucleotide sequences to deal with suspected cross-contamination and a sequencing artifact. In a later analysis, a clonal expansion index was calculated for each public chain from normalized within-repertoire ranks of inferred template counts. In a later analysis, generation probabilities were computed using a VDJ recombination model fitted to out-of-frame rearrangements, and the results were checked against IGoR. Hypergeometric tests were used in a later analysis to score TCR-TCR, TCR-HLA and TCR-CMV co-occurrence, with a repertoire-size bias correction applied to the TCR pairs. To estimate false discovery rates, a later analysis permuted the HLA or CMV assignments 20 times. In a later analysis, co-occurring TCRs were grouped using DBSCAN, with TCRdist sequence similarity added in when clustering inside HLA-allele-positive subsets. Repertoires with fewer than 30,000 or more than 120,000 public chains, plus five repertoires with anomalous nucleotide sharing, were excluded from co-occurrence clustering. The immuneACCESS repertoire file appears here via TCRdb, limited to in-frame rearrangements. These files lack a portion of the clones; in checked studies, under half of the deficit traces to unresolved V genes, and the cause of the others is not known. V and J calls and clone size follow that table, whereas D and trimming were derived from the DNA. The sample includes 100,000 to 150,000 clones, with 65% to 80% observed a single time. The ten largest make up about 3.9% of the sample.

For this clone: The clone's antigen remains unknown. The record has no base qualities; no much larger clone is one base away.

Relative to germline, V is missing 5 bases and J is missing 2 bases, with 4 bases of the junction outside any gene match. The germline V gene provides CDR1 KGHSH and CDR2 LQKENI. The cysteine opens and the phenylalanine closes a CDR3 of 14 amino acids. The kept DNA is CDR3 alone, 42 bases in frame from the first base. The cohort comprised around 690 healthy bone marrow donors. At the time of sampling, all cohort members were nominally healthy, though unrecorded immune exposures were likely present. CMV serostatus was positive for about 300 and negative for about half of the roughly 670 cohort members, and was not recorded for this donor. Every donor gave a peripheral blood sample, and the peripheral blood mononuclear cells from that sample were used for TCR beta sequencing. Genomic DNA was extracted from the blood cell samples with the Qiagen DNeasy Blood Extraction Kit.

The chain links TRBV18 with TRBJ2-7; the junction holds 9 bases that match TRBD1. Sample: PBMCs. The TCR comes from a human donor in good health. The CDR3 region reads CASSGQGPTYEQYF. The DNA sequence is TGTGCCAGCTCAGGACAGGGGCCCACCTACGAGCAGTACTTC.